A selection of T cell receptor beta chains follows, all from one sample in a study of T cell responses to AZD1222 COVID-19 vaccine. Profiled with immunoSEQ multiplex PCR; TCRdb holds only in-frame clones, not every one. The sample yields over 150,000 clones, roughly 93% seen once. Here the sequenced sample was peripheral blood, taken 28 days after the second dose of the MenACWY control vaccine. The receptors originated from an adult who received the MenACWY meningococcal vaccine as a control. The CDR3 runs from the conserved cysteine through the conserved F or W. D genes are given only for firm matches. The size of a clone is reported for some rows only, either as once, few or many, or as a class for expanded clones.

abundance,v_gene,d_gene,j_gene,CDR3aa,CDR3nt
once,TRBV7-2,-,TRBJ1-2,CASSLGGAAAYGYTF,TGTGCCAGCAGCTTAGGCGGCGCCGCGGCCTATGGCTACACCTTC
once,TRBV28,-,TRBJ1-2,CASSLFGGMINGYTF,TGTGCCAGCAGTTTATTTGGTGGAATGATTAATGGCTACACCTTC
once,TRBV6-5,TRBD2,TRBJ2-7,CATLANSGGPYEQYF,TGTGCCACCCTAGCCAATAGCGGGGGACCCTACGAGCAGTACTTC
-,TRBV5-5,TRBD1,TRBJ2-7,CASSQTGGPYEQYF,TGTGCCAGCAGCCAGACAGGGGGGCCCTACGAGCAGTACTTC
-,TRBV5-4,-,TRBJ2-7,CASSSRDRAYEQYF,TGTGCCAGCAGCTCCCGGGACCGCGCCTACGAGCAGTACTTC
once,TRBV19,-,TRBJ1-1,CASSTDFMNTEAFF,TGTGCCAGTAGTACCGACTTTATGAACACTGAAGCTTTCTTT
-,TRBV6-5,-,TRBJ1-6,CASSNGGGTVHF,TGTGCCAGCAGTAACGGAGGGGGGACCGTCCACTTT
-,TRBV3-1/TRBV3-2,TRBD1,TRBJ1-1,CASSQVPQGAQNPNTEAFF,TGTGCCAGCAGCCAAGTTCCACAGGGGGCGCAGAACCCGAACACTGAAGCTTTCTTT
-,TRBV30,-,TRBJ2-7,CAWRERGPRSYEQYF,TGTGCCTGGAGGGAACGGGGACCCAGATCCTACGAGCAGTACTTC
-,TRBV3-1/TRBV3-2,-,TRBJ2-5,CASSQEEAVPTQYF,TGTGCCAGCAGCCAAGAGGAGGCGGTGCCGACCCAGTACTTC
-,TRBV3-1/TRBV3-2,TRBD1,TRBJ2-2,CASSLRGQVHTGELFF,TGTGCCAGCAGCTTGAGGGGACAGGTGCACACCGGGGAGCTGTTTTTT
-,TRBV5-1,-,TRBJ1-4,CASSSTGASNEKLFF,TGCGCCAGCAGCTCCACGGGGGCGAGTAATGAAAAACTGTTTTTT
-,TRBV28,-,TRBJ2-1,CASSFSSPIEQFF,TGTGCCAGCAGTTTCTCATCCCCGATTGAGCAGTTCTTC
-,TRBV5-4,-,TRBJ2-3,CASSTGVSEADTQYF,TGTGCCAGCAGCACCGGGGTATCGGAGGCAGATACGCAGTATTTT
-,TRBV4-3,-,TRBJ1-2,CASSLRLTSRGGYTF,TGCGCCAGCAGCCTAAGGCTAACGTCTCGAGGCGGCTACACCTTC
-,TRBV10-3,-,TRBJ2-5,CAISESNGRETQYF,TGTGCCATCAGTGAGTCGAATGGGAGGGAGACCCAGTACTTC
-,TRBV15,TRBD1,TRBJ1-1,CATSGQGARTEAFF,TGTGCCACCAGCGGCCAGGGGGCGAGGACTGAAGCTTTCTTT
few,TRBV5-5,TRBD1,TRBJ1-1,CASRLGLQGHTEAFF,TGTGCCAGCAGGCTGGGGCTACAGGGGCACACTGAAGCTTTCTTT
-,TRBV3-1/TRBV3-2,-,TRBJ1-2,CASSHATGGSYGYTF,TGTGCCAGCAGCCACGCAACGGGGGGATCCTATGGCTACACCTTC
-,TRBV7-8,-,TRBJ1-1,CASSLGGRGGDTEAFF,TGTGCCAGCAGCTTAGGGGGAAGGGGGGGAGACACTGAAGCTTTCTTT
-,TRBV30,-,TRBJ2-2,CAWNRRVGAGELFF,TGTGCCTGGAATCGGAGGGTAGGAGCCGGGGAGCTGTTTTTT
-,TRBV11-2,-,TRBJ1-5,CASSLDFTGTPQHF,TGTGCCAGCAGCTTAGATTTTACAGGGACTCCCCAGCATTTT
-,TRBV11-3,-,TRBJ2-7,CASSLEGVGEQYF,TGTGCCAGCAGCTTAGAGGGGGTTGGAGAGCAGTACTTC